This T cell receptor (beta chain) was identified in a study of T-cell memory formation after mild COVID-19. General study findings and limits: Later expanders leaned toward CD4+, whereas clones contracting from day 15 to 85 were balanced CD4/CD8. CM and EM subsets held most contracting CD4+ clones; EMRA held CD8+ ones.

This clonotype has a handful of counts. Its antigen is not identified. Each CDR3 protein is one row after TCRdb ran MiXCR on the 5' RACE reads. This table has fewer than 450,000 distinct CDR3 sequences, more than 20% appearing once. This CDR3 is 15 amino acids long. Germline V gives CDR1 MGHRA, CDR2 YSYEKL. Trimming cost V 1 base and J 5 bases, with 14 bases left between them. The TCR was taken from an adult woman who had mild COVID-19 (a few samples of this study predate the infection). Cell type and time point are not known. V and J are TRBV4-1 and TRBJ2-5; maybe TRBD1 (5 bases). The sample consisted of PBMCs or a T cell subset sorted from them (not recorded which). The CDR3 DNA sequence: TGCGCCAGCAGCCAAGCCACAAGGGGCAGGGAGACCCAGTACTTC. Amino acids: CASSQATRGRETQYF.